The present entry profiles one TCR beta chain with its context. What it binds is not known. Once sorted, every population was more than 95% pure. The CDR3 length is 13 residues. Per germline, CDR1 SQVTM and CDR2 ANQGSEA. V shed 5 bases and J 3 bases; nucleotides not matched to a gene: 3. Sequencing targeted expressed TCRB transcripts, as all isolated RNA had been reverse transcribed. TCRdb's copy holds only in-frame clones and misses some; the assay was immunoSEQ multiplex PCR. Of more than 150,000 clones listed, roughly an eighth are singletons. These data are taken from a study of beta chain features in type 1 diabetes. Whole-study findings and limits: Within each of all four CD4+ subsets, Type 1 diabetes patients had TCRB CDR3s that were moderately but significantly shorter.

V is TRBV29-1 and J is TRBJ2-7; 11 bases are shared with TRBD1. The sequencing sample was made of central memory CD4+ T cells from blood. The source of this sequence is a woman younger than 30 in good health. The CDR3 sequence: CSVWDRGNYEQYF. Written as DNA, the CDR3 is TGCAGCGTTTGGGACAGGGGGAACTACGAGCAGTACTTC.